This TCR beta chain comes out of a study of regulatory T cells in long-lasting Graves disease. Study results and limitations: New patients shared 1,000 or so public clonotypes, and persistent patients shared more, with about 2,700. Possibly, accuracy suffered from the small sample size.

Time point of the sample: persistent/refractory GD, antithyroid drugs over 5 years with positive TRAb. RNA isolated from PBMCs was used to make the TCR library. Regarding this clonotype: As yet, its antigen is unknown. A much larger clone differs by one base, so this may be a read error.

CDR1 and CDR2 from the germline V gene are MNHEY and SVGEGT. The CDR3 consists of 15 residues. Arm-PCR of CDR3 regions and iRepertoire HTBI primers were used to build TCR beta libraries. TCRdb reprocessed the multiplex PCR reads via MiXCR and lists one record per CDR3 protein. The repertoire holds a few hundred thousand distinct CDR3 sequences, with under 25% as singletons. The V call is TRBV6-2 or TRBV6-3, the J call TRBJ1-4, with D perhaps matching TRBD1 (6 bases). This receptor was identified in a female donor with Graves disease. The sample was peripheral blood mononuclear cells (PBMCs), taken when the disease was refractory, from a patient treated with antithyroid drugs. For the CDR3, the DNA is TGTGCCAGCAGTTACTCGGGCAGGGGAAATGAAAAACCGTTTTTT. It codes for CASSYSGRGNEKPFF.